The 2 T cell receptor beta chains below all came from one sample that was sequenced in a study of graft-versus-host responses after intestinal transplantation. The assay was immunoSEQ multiplex PCR, and TCRdb's table has in-frame clones only and misses some. The sample has about 8,900 clones; under 35% are singletons. There were approximately 200,000 CFSE-labeled responder cells plated together with approximately 200,000 irradiated, violet-dye-labeled stimulator cells. The input for sequencing was alloreactive CD8+ T cells from a mixed lymphocyte reaction culture, taken before transplantation. Stated subset: CFSE-low proliferating T cells sorted from roughly 6-day pre-transplant mixed lymphocyte reaction (GvH or HvG direction). All receptors come from a human patient who was an organ donor for intestinal transplantation.

This chain's CDR3 is CASSLSYDISSYNEQFF. The DNA of the CDR3 is TGTGCCAGCAGTTTATCGTACGACATAAGCTCCTACAATGAGCAGTTCTTC. The rearrangement links TRBV27 to TRBJ2-1, with D unclear. The CDR3 is made up of 17 amino acids. Trimming stripped 0 bases from V and 0 bases from J, with 12 bases between. In germline, CDR1 is MNHEY, CDR2 SMNVEV (reference sequence).

By share, this clone counts as medium-sized. The V and J genes are TRBV19 and TRBJ2-3; D gene uncertain. V was cut by 1 base and J by 3 bases, with 5 bases left in between. Germline CDR1 reads LNHDA; CDR2 reads SQIVND (reference sequence). The CDR3 is made up of 13 amino acids. The DNA for the CDR3 is TGTGCCAGTAGTATAGTGACGACAGATACGCAGTATTTT. It yields the protein CASSIVTTDTQYF.